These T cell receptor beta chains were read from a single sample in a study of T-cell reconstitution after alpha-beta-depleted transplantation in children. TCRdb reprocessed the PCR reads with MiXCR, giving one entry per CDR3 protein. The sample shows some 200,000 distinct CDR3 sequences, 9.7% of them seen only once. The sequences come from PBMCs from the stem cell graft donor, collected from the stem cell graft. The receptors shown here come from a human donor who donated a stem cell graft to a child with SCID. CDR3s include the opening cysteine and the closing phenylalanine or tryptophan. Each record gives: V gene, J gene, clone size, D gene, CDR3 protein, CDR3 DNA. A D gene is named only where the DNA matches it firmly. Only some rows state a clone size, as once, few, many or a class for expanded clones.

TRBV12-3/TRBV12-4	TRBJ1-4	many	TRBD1	CASSGTGAIGEKLFF	TGTGCCAGCAGTGGGACAGGGGCAATTGGGGAAAAACTGTTTTTT
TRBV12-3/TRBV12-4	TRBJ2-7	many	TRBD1	CASTIQGAYYEQYF	TGTGCCAGCACCATACAGGGGGCCTACTACGAGCAGTACTTC
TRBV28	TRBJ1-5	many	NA	CASRGINQPQHF	TGTGCCAGCAGGGGCATTAATCAGCCCCAGCATTTT
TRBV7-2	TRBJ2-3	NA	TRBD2	CASSSLTSGDRADTQYF	TGTGCCAGCAGCTCCCTGACTAGCGGGGATCGGGCAGATACGCAGTATTTT
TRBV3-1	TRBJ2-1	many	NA	CASSGTPYNEQFF	TGTGCCAGCAGCGGGACTCCTTACAATGAGCAGTTCTTC
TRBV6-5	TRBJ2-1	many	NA	CASSYPKTDYYNEQFF	TGTGCCAGCAGTTACCCCAAGACAGACTACTACAATGAGCAGTTCTTC
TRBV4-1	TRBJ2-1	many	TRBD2	CASSQDGRGLYNEQFF	TGCGCCAGCAGCCAAGATGGGAGGGGACTCTACAATGAGCAGTTCTTC
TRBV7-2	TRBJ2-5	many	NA	CASSPLAGHLQETQYF	TGTGCCAGCAGCCCCTTGGCCGGACACCTCCAAGAGACCCAGTACTTC
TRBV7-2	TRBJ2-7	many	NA	CASSFIGQPAYEQYF	TGTGCCAGCAGCTTTATTGGACAGCCAGCTTACGAGCAGTACTTC
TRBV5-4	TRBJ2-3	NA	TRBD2	CASSLALSGTPSTDTQYF	TGTGCCAGCAGCTTGGCGTTAAGCGGGACCCCCAGCACAGATACGCAGTATTTT
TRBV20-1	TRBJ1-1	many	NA	CSARVGANTEAFF	TGCAGTGCTAGGGTCGGCGCGAACACTGAAGCTTTCTTT
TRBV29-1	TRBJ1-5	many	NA	CSGDPPGYSNQPQHF	TGCAGCGGTGATCCCCCGGGGTATAGCAATCAGCCCCAGCATTTT
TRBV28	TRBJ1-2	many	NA	CASKTPGGPNYGYTF	TGTGCCAGCAAAACCCCAGGAGGTCCCAACTATGGCTACACCTTC
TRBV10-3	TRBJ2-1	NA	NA	CATSRQVDSYNEQFF	TGTGCCACCTCGAGACAGGTCGACTCCTACAATGAGCAGTTCTTC
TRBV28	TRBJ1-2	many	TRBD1	CASSLSVGQNYGYTF	TGTGCCAGCAGTTTAAGTGTGGGACAGAACTATGGCTACACCTTC
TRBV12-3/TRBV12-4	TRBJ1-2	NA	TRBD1	CASSFYPTGSGYTF	TGTGCCAGCAGTTTCTATCCGACAGGGTCTGGCTACACCTTC
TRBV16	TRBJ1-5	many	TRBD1	CASSQGQGSNQPQHF	TGTGCCAGCAGCCAAGGACAGGGTAGCAATCAGCCCCAGCATTTT